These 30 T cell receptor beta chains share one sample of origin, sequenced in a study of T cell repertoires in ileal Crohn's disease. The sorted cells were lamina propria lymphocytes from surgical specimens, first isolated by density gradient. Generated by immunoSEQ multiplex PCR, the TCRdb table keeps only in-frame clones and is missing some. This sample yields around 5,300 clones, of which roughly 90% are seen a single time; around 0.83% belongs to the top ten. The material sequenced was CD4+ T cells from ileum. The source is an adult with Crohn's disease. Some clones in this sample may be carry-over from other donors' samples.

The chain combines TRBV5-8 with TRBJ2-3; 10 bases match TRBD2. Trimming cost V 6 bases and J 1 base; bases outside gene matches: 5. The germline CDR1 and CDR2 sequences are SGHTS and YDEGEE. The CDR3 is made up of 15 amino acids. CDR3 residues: CASNSGLAGTDTQYF. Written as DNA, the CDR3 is TGTGCCAGCAACTCAGGACTAGCGGGCACAGATACGCAGTATTTT.

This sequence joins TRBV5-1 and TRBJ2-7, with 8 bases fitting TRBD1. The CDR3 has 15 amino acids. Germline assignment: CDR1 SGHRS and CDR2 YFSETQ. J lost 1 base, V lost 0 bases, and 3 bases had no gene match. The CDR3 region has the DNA TGCGCCAGCAGCTTGGGGGGGACAGGATCCTACGAGCAGTACTTC. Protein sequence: CASSLGGTGSYEQYF. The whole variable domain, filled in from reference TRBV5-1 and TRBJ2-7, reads KAGVTQTPRYLIKTRGQQVTLSCSPISGHRSVSWYQQTPGQGLQFLFEYFSETQRNKGNFPGRFSGRQFSNSRSEMNVSTLELGDSALYLCASSLGGTGSYEQYFGPGTRLTVT.

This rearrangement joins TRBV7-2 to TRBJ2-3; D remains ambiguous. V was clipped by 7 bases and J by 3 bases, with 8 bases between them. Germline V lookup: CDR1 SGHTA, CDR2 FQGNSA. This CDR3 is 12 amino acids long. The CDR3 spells CASISRTDTQYF. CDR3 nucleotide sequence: TGTGCCAGCATCTCTAGAACAGATACGCAGTATTTT.

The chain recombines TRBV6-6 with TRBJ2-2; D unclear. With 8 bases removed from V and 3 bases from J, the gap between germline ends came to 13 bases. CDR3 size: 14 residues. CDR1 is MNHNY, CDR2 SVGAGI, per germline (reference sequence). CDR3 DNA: TGTGCCAGCTCAAAAGGCGGATACACCGGGGAGCTGTTTTTT. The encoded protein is CASSKGGYTGELFF.

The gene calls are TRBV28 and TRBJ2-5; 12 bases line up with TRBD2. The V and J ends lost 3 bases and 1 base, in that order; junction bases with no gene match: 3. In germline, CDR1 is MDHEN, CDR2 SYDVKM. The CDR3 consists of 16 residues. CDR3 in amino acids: CASSLSSGRVQETQYF. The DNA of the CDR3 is TGTGCCAGCAGTTTGTCTAGCGGGAGGGTCCAAGAGACCCAGTACTTC.

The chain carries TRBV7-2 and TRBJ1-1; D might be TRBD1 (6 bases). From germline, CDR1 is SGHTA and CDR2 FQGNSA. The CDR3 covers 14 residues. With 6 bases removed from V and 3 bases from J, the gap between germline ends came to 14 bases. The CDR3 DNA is TGTGCCAGCAGTAGGACAGAGGGATACACTGAAGCTTTCTTT. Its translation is CASSRTEGYTEAFF.

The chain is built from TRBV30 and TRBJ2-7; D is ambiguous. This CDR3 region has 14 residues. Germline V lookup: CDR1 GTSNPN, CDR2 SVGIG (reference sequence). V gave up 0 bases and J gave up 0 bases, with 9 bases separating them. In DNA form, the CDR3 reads TGTGCCTGGAGTGTTTTTAGTATCTCCTACGAGCAGTACTTC. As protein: CAWSVFSISYEQYF.

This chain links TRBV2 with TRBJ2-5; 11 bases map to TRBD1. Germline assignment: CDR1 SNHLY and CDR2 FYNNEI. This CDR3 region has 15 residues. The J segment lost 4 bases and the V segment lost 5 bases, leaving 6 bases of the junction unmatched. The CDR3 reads CASSLDRGRRETQYF. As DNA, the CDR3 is TGTGCCAGCAGTTTGGACAGGGGGCGTCGAGAGACCCAGTACTTC.

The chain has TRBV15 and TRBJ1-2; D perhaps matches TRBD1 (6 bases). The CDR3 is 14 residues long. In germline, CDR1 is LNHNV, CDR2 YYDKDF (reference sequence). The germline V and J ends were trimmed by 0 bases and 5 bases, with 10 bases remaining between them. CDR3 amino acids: CATSREAGAYGYTF. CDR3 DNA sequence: TGTGCCACCAGCAGAGAGGCGGGGGCATATGGCTACACCTTC.

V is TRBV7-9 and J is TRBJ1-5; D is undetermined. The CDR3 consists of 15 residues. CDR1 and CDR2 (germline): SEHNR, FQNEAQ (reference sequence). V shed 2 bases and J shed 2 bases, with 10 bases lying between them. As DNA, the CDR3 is TGTGCCAGCAGCTTAAGCGGAGGACGCAATCAGCCCCAGCATTTT. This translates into CASSLSGGRNQPQHF.

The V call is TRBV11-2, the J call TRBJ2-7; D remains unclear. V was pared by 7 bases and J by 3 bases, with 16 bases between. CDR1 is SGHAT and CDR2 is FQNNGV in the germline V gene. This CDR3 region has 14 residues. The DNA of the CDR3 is TGTGCCAGCACCGAACGAGGCGCGAGCTACGAGCAGTACTTC. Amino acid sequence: CASTERGASYEQYF.

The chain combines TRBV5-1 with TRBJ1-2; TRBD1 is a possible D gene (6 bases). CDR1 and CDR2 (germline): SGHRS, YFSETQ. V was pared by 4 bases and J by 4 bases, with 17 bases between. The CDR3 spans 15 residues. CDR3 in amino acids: CASSPEDSRGYGYTF. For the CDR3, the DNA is TGCGCCAGCAGCCCTGAGGACAGCAGAGGCTATGGCTACACCTTC.

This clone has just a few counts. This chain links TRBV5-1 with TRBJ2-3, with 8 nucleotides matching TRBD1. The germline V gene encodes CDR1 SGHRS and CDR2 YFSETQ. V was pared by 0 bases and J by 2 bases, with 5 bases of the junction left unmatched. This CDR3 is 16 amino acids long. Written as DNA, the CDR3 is TGCGCCAGCAGCTTGGCCCCGGGACAGGACACAGATACGCAGTATTTT. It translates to CASSLAPGQDTDTQYF.

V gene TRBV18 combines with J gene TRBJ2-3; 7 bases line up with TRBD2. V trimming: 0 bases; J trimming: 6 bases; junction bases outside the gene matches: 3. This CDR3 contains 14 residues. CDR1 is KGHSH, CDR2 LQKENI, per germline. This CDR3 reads CASSPPPGGDTQYF. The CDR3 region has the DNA TGTGCCAGCTCACCACCCCCGGGGGGTGATACGCAGTATTTT.

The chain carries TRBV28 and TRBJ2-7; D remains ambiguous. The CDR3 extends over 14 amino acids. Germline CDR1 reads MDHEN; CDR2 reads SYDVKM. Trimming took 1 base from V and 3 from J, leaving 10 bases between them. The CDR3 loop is CASSLYSSVYEQYF. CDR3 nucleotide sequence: TGTGCCAGCAGTTTATACAGTAGTGTCTACGAGCAGTACTTC.

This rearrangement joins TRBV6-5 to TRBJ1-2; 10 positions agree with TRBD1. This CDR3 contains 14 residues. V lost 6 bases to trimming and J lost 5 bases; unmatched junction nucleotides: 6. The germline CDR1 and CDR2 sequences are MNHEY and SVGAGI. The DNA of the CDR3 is TGTGCCAGCAGGCGGGGGACAGGGGCGTATGGCTACACCTTC. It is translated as CASRRGTGAYGYTF.

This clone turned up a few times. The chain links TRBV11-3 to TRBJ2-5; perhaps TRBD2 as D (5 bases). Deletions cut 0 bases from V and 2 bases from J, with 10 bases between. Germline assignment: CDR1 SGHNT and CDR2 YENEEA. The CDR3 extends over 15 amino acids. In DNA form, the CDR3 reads TGTGCCAGCAGCTTAGAGACGAGAGGGCAAGAGACCCAGTACTTC. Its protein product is CASSLETRGQETQYF.

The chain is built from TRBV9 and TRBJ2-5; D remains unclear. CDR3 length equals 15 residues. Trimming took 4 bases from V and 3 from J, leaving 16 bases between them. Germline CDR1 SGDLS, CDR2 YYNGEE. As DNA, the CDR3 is TGTGCCAGCAGCCCTACCCCTCGGCAGGAAGAGACCCAGTACTTC. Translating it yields CASSPTPRQEETQYF. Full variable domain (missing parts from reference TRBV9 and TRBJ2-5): DSGVTQTPKHLITATGQRVTLRCSPRSGDLSVYWYQQSLDQGLQFLIQYYNGEERAKGNILERFSAQQFPDLHSELNLSSLELGDSALYFCASSPTPRQEETQYFGPGTRLLVL.

CDR3 in amino acids: CASSLSRRVHEQYF. The CDR3 region has the DNA TGTGCCAGCAGTTTATCCCGGAGGGTCCACGAGCAGTACTTC. The chain carries TRBV28 and TRBJ2-7; D possibly corresponds to TRBD2 (6 bases). Germline CDR1 reads MDHEN; CDR2 reads SYDVKM. This CDR3 comprises 14 residues. The V and J ends lost 1 base and 5 bases respectively, with 12 bases between them.

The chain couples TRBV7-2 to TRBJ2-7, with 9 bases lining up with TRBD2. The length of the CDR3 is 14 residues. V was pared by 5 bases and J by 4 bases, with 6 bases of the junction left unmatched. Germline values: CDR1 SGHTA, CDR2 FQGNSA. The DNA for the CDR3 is TGTGCCAGCAGCGTCGGGACTAGCATTTACGAGCAGTACTTC. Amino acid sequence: CASSVGTSIYEQYF.

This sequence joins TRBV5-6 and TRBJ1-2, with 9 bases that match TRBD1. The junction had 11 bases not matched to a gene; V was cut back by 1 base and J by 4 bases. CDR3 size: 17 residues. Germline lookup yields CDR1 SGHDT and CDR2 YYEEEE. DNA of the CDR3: TGTGCCAGCAGCTTGTTGCGGACAGGGGCAGTTAGCTATGGCTACACCTTC. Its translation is CASSLLRTGAVSYGYTF.

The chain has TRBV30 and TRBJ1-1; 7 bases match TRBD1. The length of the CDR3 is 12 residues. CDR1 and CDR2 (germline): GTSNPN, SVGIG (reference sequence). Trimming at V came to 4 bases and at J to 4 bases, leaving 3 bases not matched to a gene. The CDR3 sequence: CAWTGGGTEAFF. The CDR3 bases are TGTGCCTGGACAGGGGGAGGCACTGAAGCTTTCTTT.

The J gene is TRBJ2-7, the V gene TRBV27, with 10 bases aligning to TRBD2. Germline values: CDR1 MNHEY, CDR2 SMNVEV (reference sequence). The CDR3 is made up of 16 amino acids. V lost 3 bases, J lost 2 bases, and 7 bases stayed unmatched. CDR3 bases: TGTGCCAGCAGTTTTCTAGCGGGAGTTCCCACCTACGAGCAGTACTTC. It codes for CASSFLAGVPTYEQYF.

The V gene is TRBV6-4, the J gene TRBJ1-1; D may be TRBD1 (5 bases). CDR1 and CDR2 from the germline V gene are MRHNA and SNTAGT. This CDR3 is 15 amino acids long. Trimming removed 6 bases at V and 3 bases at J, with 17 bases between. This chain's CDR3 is CASSPMTGGDTEAFF. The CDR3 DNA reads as TGTGCCAGCAGCCCGATGACCGGAGGGGACACTGAAGCTTTCTTT.

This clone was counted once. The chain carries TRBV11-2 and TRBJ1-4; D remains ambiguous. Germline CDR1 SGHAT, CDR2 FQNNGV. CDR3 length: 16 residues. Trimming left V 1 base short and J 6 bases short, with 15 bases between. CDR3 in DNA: TGTGCCAGCAGCTTAGTGGTTGGAGGGAGTGATGAAAAACTGTTTTTT. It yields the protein CASSLVVGGSDEKLFF.

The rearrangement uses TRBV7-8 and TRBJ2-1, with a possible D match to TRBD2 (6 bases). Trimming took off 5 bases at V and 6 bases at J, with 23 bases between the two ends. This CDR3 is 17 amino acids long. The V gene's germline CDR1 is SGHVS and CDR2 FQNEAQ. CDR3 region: CASSPQPGLTSPNEQFF. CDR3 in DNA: TGTGCCAGCAGCCCCCAACCGGGACTCACTTCCCCCAATGAGCAGTTCTTC.

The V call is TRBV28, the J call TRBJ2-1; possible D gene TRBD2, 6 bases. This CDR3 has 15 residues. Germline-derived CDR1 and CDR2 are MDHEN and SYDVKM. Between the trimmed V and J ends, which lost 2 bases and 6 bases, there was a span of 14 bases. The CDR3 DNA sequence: TGTGCCAGCAGTTTAATAATGGCGGGGTTCAATGAGCAGTTCTTC. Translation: CASSLIMAGFNEQFF.

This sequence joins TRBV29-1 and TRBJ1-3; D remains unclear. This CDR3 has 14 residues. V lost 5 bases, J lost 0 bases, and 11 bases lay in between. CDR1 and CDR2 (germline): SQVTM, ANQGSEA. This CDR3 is CSVTGSSSGNTIYF. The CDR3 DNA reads TGCAGCGTTACCGGGTCTAGCTCTGGAAACACCATATATTTT.

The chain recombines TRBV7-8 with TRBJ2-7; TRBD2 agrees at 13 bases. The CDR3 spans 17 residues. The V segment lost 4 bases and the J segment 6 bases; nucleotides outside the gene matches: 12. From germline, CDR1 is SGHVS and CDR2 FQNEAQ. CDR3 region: CASSSRTSGSALPEQYF. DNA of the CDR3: TGTGCCAGCAGCTCGCGGACTAGCGGGAGTGCCCTACCCGAGCAGTACTTC.

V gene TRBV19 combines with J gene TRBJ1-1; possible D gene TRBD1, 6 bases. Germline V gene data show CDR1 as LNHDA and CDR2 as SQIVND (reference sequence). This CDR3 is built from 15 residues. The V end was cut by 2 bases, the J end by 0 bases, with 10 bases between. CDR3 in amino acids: CASSIQGTMNTEAFF. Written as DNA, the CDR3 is TGTGCCAGTAGTATACAGGGGACGATGAACACTGAAGCTTTCTTT.